This entry lists 19 T cell receptor beta chains sequenced from one sample in a study of Graves' ophthalmopathy and Graves' hyperthyroidism. For repertoire sequencing, the TCR beta CDR3 regions were amplified from RNA transcripts. The first round was an RT-PCR with HTBI primers, and the second round was a multiplex PCR. TCRdb re-called the multiplex PCR reads with MiXCR, one entry per CDR3 protein. The sample yields around 670,000 distinct CDR3 sequences, around 40% seen once. The sequenced sample consisted of peripheral blood. Receptors originate from an adult man with Graves' ophthalmopathy.

This clonotype was observed a handful of times. This chain joins TRBV20-1 and TRBJ2-7; D unresolved. In germline, CDR1 is DFQATT, CDR2 SNEGSKA (reference sequence). With 5 bases removed from V and 3 bases from J, the gap between germline ends came to 8 bases. CDR3 size: 11 residues. The CDR3 nucleotides are TGCAGTGCTCTCATAGGCTACGAGCAGTACTTC. Translated, it gives CSALIGYEQYF.

This clonotype was seen many times. The V call is TRBV24-1, the J call TRBJ2-7; D might be TRBD1 (5 bases). V was cut by 7 bases and J by 3 bases, with 12 bases left in between. Germline CDR1 and CDR2: KGHDR and SFDVKD. The CDR3 sequence is 13 residues long. CDR3 sequence: CATSDSDLYEQYF. In DNA form, the CDR3 reads TGTGCCACCAGCGACAGTGACCTCTACGAGCAGTACTTC.

The rearrangement uses TRBV20-1 and TRBJ2-3; D is uncertain. V shed 3 bases and J shed 4 bases, with 14 bases lying between them. Germline V gene data show CDR1 as DFQATT and CDR2 as SNEGSKA (reference sequence). The CDR3 extends over 14 amino acids. The CDR3 nucleotides read TGCAGTGCTAGTGGTGGGAATGGTGCAGATACGCAGTATTTT. Amino acid sequence: CSASGGNGADTQYF.

With respect to this clonotype: With a much larger clone just one base away, this may be a read error. This chain connects TRBV2 to TRBJ2-2; D is unclear. The germline CDR1 and CDR2 sequences are SNHLY and FYNNEI. Trimming stripped 8 bases from V and 7 bases from J, with 11 bases between. The CDR3 spans 12 residues. The DNA of the CDR3 is TGTGCCAGCTTTGAGCGCGTCGGGGAGCTGTTTTTT. It translates to CASFERVGELFF.

This clonotype came up a few times. The gene calls are TRBV4-1 and TRBJ1-5, with D unresolved. V was shortened by 3 bases and J by 7 bases, with 13 bases between the two germline ends. The germline CDR1 and CDR2 sequences are MGHRA and YSYEKL. The CDR3 has 14 amino acids. In nucleotides, the CDR3 is TGCGCCAGCAGCCAGCTAAATCAGATACAGCCCCAGCATTTT. Protein sequence: CASSQLNQIQPQHF.

Many counts were recorded for this clonotype. Given the absence of the conserved phenylalanine or tryptophan at the CDR3 end, a read error is likely. This rearrangement joins TRBV7-2 to TRBJ1-6, with D possibly being TRBD1 (5 bases). The ends were cut back, 1 base at V and 6 bases at J, with 13 bases in the middle. The germline CDR1 and CDR2 sequences are SGHTA and FQGNSA. This CDR3 has 16 residues. Here the CDR3 reads CASSLDTGVGNSPLHL. The CDR3 nucleotides read TGTGCCAGCAGCTTAGATACGGGGGTGGGTAATTCACCCCTCCACCTT.

V usage is TRBV10-3 and J usage is TRBJ2-7, with 7 positions matching TRBD1. This CDR3 spans 14 amino acids. The J segment lost 2 bases and the V segment lost 3 bases, leaving 4 bases of the junction unmatched. Germline lookup yields CDR1 ENHRY and CDR2 SYGVKD. DNA of the CDR3: TGTGCCATCAGTGAAGAGGGGGCAACCTACGAGCAGTACTTC. It encodes CAISEEGATYEQYF.

The J gene is TRBJ1-1, the V gene TRBV7-9; D possibly corresponds to TRBD1 (6 bases). The V end was cut by 7 bases, the J end by 6 bases, with 9 bases between. The CDR3 is made up of 11 amino acids. Germline V lookup: CDR1 SEHNR, CDR2 FQNEAQ (reference sequence). CDR3 sequence: CASTQGSEAFF. The CDR3, as DNA: TGTGCCAGCACACAGGGTTCTGAAGCTTTCTTT.

The chain joins TRBV9 to TRBJ2-5, with D possibly TRBD2 on 5 matching bases. Germline values: CDR1 SGDLS, CDR2 YYNGEE. CDR3 length: 11 amino acids. Trimming stripped 0 bases from V and 11 bases from J, with 8 bases between. CDR3 nucleotide sequence: TGTGCCAGCAGCGTAGGACCGGGACAGTACTTC. Translated, it gives CASSVGPGQYF.

Concerning this clonotype: This may arise from a read error, as a much more abundant clone is one base away. A read error is likely, as this CDR3 ends without the conserved phenylalanine or tryptophan. The CDR3 is CASSPQGGLTYEQYC. The CDR3 DNA is TGTGCCAGCAGCCCTCAGGGGGGGCTTACCTACGAGCAGTACTGC. The genes are TRBV7-9 and TRBJ2-7; TRBD1 or TRBD2 may be the D gene (7 bases each). The V and J ends lost 5 bases and 2 bases respectively, with 16 bases between them. The length of the CDR3 is 15 residues. Per germline, CDR1 SEHNR and CDR2 FQNEAQ (reference sequence).

The table lists this clonotype with a count of one. The V gene is TRBV29-1, the J gene TRBJ1-5; 8 bases agree with TRBD1. The germline V gene has CDR1 SQVTM and CDR2 ANQGSEA. V dropped 6 bases and J dropped 5; count of bases not matched to a gene: 9. This CDR3 is 14 amino acids long. The CDR3 sequence: CSVAQGAGDQPQHF. As DNA, the CDR3 is TGCAGCGTCGCGCAGGGGGCTGGAGATCAGCCCCAGCATTTT.

With regard to this clonotype: This may arise from a read error, as a much more abundant clone is one base away. The CDR3 does not end in the conserved phenylalanine or tryptophan, so this is likely a read error. The chain carries TRBV7-3 and TRBJ2-5; D is perhaps TRBD1 (6 bases). V was shortened by 1 base and J by 4 bases, with 16 bases between the two germline ends. This CDR3 region has 16 residues. Looked up from germline, CDR1 is SGHTA and CDR2 is FQGTGA. CDR3 sequence (DNA): TGTGCCAGCAGCTTAAACCTCCGACAGGTGCGAGAGACCCAGTACCTC. This translates into CASSLNLRQVRETQYL.

This clonotype came up many times. The V and J genes are TRBV9 and TRBJ1-6; tentatively, D is TRBD1 (6 bases). The CDR3 length is 15 residues. Germline assignment: CDR1 SGDLS and CDR2 YYNGEE. V was shortened by 3 bases and J by 2 bases, with 9 bases between the two germline ends. The CDR3 DNA is TGTGCCAGCAGCGCCAGGGGCACCTATAATTCACCCCTCCACTTT. This sequence encodes CASSARGTYNSPLHF.

This clonotype was counted a few times. The V gene is TRBV6-6, the J gene TRBJ1-4; D not resolved. Germline V lookup: CDR1 MNHNY, CDR2 SVGAGI (reference sequence). V lost 5 bases to trimming and J lost 5 bases, with 15 bases between them. CDR3 length: 15 amino acids. CDR3 DNA sequence: TGTGCCAGCAGTGATGATTGGGCCATCAATGAAAAACTGTTTTTT. Translating gives CASSDDWAINEKLFF.

This clonotype was recorded at least ten times. The CDR3, as DNA: TGTGCCAGCAGTAGGGGGACAGGCAATCAGCCCCAGCATTTT. Encoded protein: CASSRGTGNQPQHF. The rearrangement links TRBV12-3 or TRBV12-4 to TRBJ1-5; 7 bases fit TRBD1. V lost 5 bases, J lost 2 bases, and 3 bases stayed unmatched. The CDR3 consists of 14 residues.

This clonotype has more than one count but fewer than ten. The chain links TRBV9 to TRBJ1-6; D remains unclear. CDR3 length equals 17 residues. Germline V gene data show CDR1 as SGDLS and CDR2 as YYNGEE. Deletions cut 0 bases from V and 15 bases from J, with 25 bases between. The CDR3 protein is CASSVEGGYRAVNLLHF. In DNA, the CDR3 is TGTGCCAGCAGCGTAGAGGGCGGGTATAGGGCCGTCAACCTCCTCCACTTT.

V and J are TRBV20-1 and TRBJ2-5; either TRBD1 or TRBD2 may fit D (5 bases each). V gave up 0 bases and J gave up 2 bases, with 22 bases separating them. The CDR3 is 18 amino acids. CDR1 and CDR2 from the germline V gene are DFQATT and SNEGSKA (reference sequence). In DNA, the CDR3 is TGCAGTGCTAGAGATCGGACAAACGAGGAGGTTTATCAAGAGACCCAGTACTTC. Translation: CSARDRTNEEVYQETQYF.

The rearrangement uses TRBV7-2 and TRBJ1-5, with 8 bases that match TRBD1. CDR3 length: 14 amino acids. After removal of 4 bases from V and 7 bases from J, the junction contained 6 bases not matched to a gene. Germline V CDR1 and CDR2: SGHTA, FQGNSA. Here the CDR3 DNA reads TGTGCCAGCAGCTCTACAGGGGGGTCGCAGCCCCAGCATTTT. Its translation: CASSSTGGSQPQHF.

In this sample, this clonotype turned up a few times. The chain combines TRBV2 with TRBJ1-1; TRBD1 agrees at 9 bases. The CDR3 contains 15 residues. Germline values: CDR1 SNHLY, CDR2 FYNNEI. V shed 7 bases and J 4 bases; nucleotides not matched to a gene: 10. The CDR3 region has the DNA TGTGCCAGCAACCCGGACAGGGGTATTTCCACTGAAGCTTTCTTT. Amino acids: CASNPDRGISTEAFF.